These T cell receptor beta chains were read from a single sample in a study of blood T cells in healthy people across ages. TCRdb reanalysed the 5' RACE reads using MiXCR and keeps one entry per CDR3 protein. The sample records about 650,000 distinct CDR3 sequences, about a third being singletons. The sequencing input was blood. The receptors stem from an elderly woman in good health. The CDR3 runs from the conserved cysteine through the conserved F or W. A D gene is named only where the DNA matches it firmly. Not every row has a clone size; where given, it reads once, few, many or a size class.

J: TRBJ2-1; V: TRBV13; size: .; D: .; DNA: TGTGCCAGCAGCTTAGTCTTCGGTGAGCAGTTCTTC; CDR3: CASSLVFGEQFF
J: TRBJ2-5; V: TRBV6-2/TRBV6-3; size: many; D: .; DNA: TGTGCCAGCAGTTACCCCGCCCAGAACCGGGAGACCCAGTACTTC; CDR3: CASSYPAQNRETQYF
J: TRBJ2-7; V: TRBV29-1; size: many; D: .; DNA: TGCAGCGTTGGCAGGGGCCCCGAGCAGTACTTC; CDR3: CSVGRGPEQYF
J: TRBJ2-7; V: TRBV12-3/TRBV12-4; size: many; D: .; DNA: TGTGCCAGCAGTTTGCAAATGACAGGAAGCTCCTACGAGCAGTACTTC; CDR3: CASSLQMTGSSYEQYF
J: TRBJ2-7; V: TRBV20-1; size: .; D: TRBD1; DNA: TGCAGTGCTGGAGCTGGGACAGCCGGTCTGGGTGGCTACGAGCAGTACTTC; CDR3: CSAGAGTAGLGGYEQYF
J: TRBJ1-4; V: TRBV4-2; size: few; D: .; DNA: TGTGCCAGCAGACGAACAACTAATGAAAAACTGTTTTTT; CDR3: CASRRTTNEKLFF
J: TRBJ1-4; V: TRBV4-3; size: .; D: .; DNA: TGCGCCAGCAGCCCGATAATCACCAATGAAAAACTGTTTTTT; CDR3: CASSPIITNEKLFF
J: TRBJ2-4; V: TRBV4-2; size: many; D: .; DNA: TGTGCCAGCAGCCAAGAGACCGGGGGCTCGGTGGGGGACATTCAGTACTTC; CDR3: CASSQETGGSVGDIQYF
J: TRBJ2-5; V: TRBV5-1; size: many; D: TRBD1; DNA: TGCGCCAGCAGCCAGGACAGGGGGGTGAGGACCCAGTACTTC; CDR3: CASSQDRGVRTQYF
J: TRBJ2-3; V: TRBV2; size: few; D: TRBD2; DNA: TGTGCCAGCAAGGCCCGAGCGGGGGGCCTCAAAGATACGCAGTATTTT; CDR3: CASKARAGGLKDTQYF
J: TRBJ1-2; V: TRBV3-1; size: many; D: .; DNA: TGTGCCAGCAGCCAAAGACCCGTTGGGCTCGGGGCTAACTATGGCTACACCTTC; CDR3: CASSQRPVGLGANYGYTF
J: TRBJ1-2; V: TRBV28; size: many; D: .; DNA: TGTGCCAGCAGTTTTGTGGGGGCTAACTATGGCTACACCTTC; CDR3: CASSFVGANYGYTF
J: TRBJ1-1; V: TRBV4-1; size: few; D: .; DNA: TGCGCCAGCAGCCAAGATTGGCTTGTGGACACTGAAGCTTTCTTT; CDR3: CASSQDWLVDTEAFF
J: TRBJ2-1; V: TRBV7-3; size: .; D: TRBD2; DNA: TGTGCCAGCAGCCCCTTAGGGCTAGCGGGAGGGAGGAATGAGCAGTTCTTC; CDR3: CASSPLGLAGGRNEQFF
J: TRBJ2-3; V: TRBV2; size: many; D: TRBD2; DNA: TGTGCCAGCAGTGGGAGGACTAGCGGGGGGTTAAGCACAGATACGCAGTATTTT; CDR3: CASSGRTSGGLSTDTQYF
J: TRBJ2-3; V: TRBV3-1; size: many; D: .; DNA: TGTGCCAGCAGCCAATATGGGTCCGCAGATACGCAGTATTTT; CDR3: CASSQYGSADTQYF
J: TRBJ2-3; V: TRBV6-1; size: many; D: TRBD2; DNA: TGTGCCAGCAGGGATAGCGGGGGGGGCACAGATACGCAGTATTTT; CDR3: CASRDSGGGTDTQYF